This T cell receptor (beta chain) was obtained from a study of blood T cell repertoires in COVID-19. Study summary: Specimens from acute and convalescent COVID-19 originated in the United States, Italy and Spain. T cells, B-cell-depleted T cells, or PBMCs provided the cDNA or gDNA that served as material.

Germline lookup yields CDR1 SGHTA and CDR2 FQGNSA. The CDR3 covers 19 residues. V was pared by 2 bases and J by 5 bases, with 13 bases of the junction left unmatched. This table comes from immunoSEQ multiplex PCR, and its TCRdb copy is limited to in-frame clones, with some not included. The repertoire holds 150,000 or so clones, with roughly 70% as singletons. V is TRBV7-2 and J is TRBJ2-5, with 14 bases identical to TRBD2. Sample: peripheral blood. This receptor was taken from a woman over 75 with acute or convalescent COVID-19. Here the CDR3 DNA reads TGTGCCAGCAGCTTACTAGAGGGGGGACTAGCGGGAGTAAGGGAGACCCAGTACTTC. Translating it yields CASSLLEGGLAGVRETQYF.